These 18 T cell receptor beta chains share one sample of origin, sequenced in a study of neurological immune-mediated disorders. TCRdb reanalysed the 5' RACE reads using MiXCR and keeps one entry per CDR3 protein. The table lists 70,000 to 95,000 distinct CDR3 sequences, roughly 13% of them singletons. Time point specified: longitudinal time-point 2. Sequenced sample: PBMCs. These receptors were taken from a female donor with HTLV-1-associated myelopathy (HAM/TSP).

V gene TRBV20-1 combines with J gene TRBJ2-7; no clear D. Germline CDR1 reads DFQATT; CDR2 reads SNEGSKA (reference sequence). This CDR3 spans 16 amino acids. V was trimmed by 2 bases and J by 3 bases, leaving 20 bases between them. This CDR3 is CSARLHWRGRDYEQYF. CDR3 nucleotides: TGCAGTGCTAGATTGCACTGGAGAGGAAGAGACTACGAGCAGTACTTC.

This clonotype was detected ten times or more. The V and J genes are TRBV20-1 and TRBJ2-7, with 7 bases that match TRBD2. V lost 5 bases to trimming and J lost 4 bases; unmatched junction nucleotides: 17. The CDR3 has 16 amino acids. From germline, CDR1 is DFQATT and CDR2 SNEGSKA (reference sequence). CDR3 in amino acids: CSAEVPSPRGEYEQYF. The CDR3 DNA sequence: TGCAGTGCTGAAGTGCCCAGCCCCCGGGGGGAATACGAGCAGTACTTC.

This clonotype was seen many times. The chain joins TRBV18 to TRBJ2-7; D gene uncertain. V lost 1 base and J 2 bases, leaving 12 bases between the germline ends. CDR1 and CDR2 from the germline V gene are KGHSH and LQKENI. The CDR3 is 15 residues long. CDR3 protein: CASSPQDHGTYEQYF. DNA for the CDR3: TGTGCCAGCTCACCACAAGACCATGGTACCTACGAGCAGTACTTC.

This clonotype occurred many times. CDR3 DNA: TGCAGCGTCGGACAGGGAGAGACTGAAGCTTTCTTT. It translates to CSVGQGETEAFF. This rearrangement joins TRBV29-1 to TRBJ1-1; 8 bases align to TRBD1. This CDR3 spans 12 amino acids. Trimming cost V 6 bases and J 5 bases; bases outside gene matches: 5. CDR1 SQVTM and CDR2 ANQGSEA come from the germline V gene.

Remarks on this clonotype: It may be a read error: a sequence one base away is much more abundant. The rearrangement joins TRBV12-3 or TRBV12-4 to TRBJ2-1; 8 bases fit TRBD2. This CDR3 has 14 residues. V gave up 6 bases and J gave up 9 bases; unmatched junction bases: 10. The CDR3 sequence is CASRLSGGPGEQFF. DNA of the CDR3: TGTGCCAGCAGACTATCGGGGGGGCCTGGTGAGCAGTTCTTC.

This clonotype occurred a few times. CDR3 sequence: CASSPLDDRASPQHF. The CDR3 coding sequence is TGTGCCAGCAGCCCCCTAGACGACCGGGCGTCTCCCCAGCATTTT. The rearrangement uses TRBV7-9 and TRBJ1-5; D call uncertain. Germline CDR1 SEHNR, CDR2 FQNEAQ (reference sequence). There are 15 residues in the CDR3. Trimming removed 5 bases at V and 10 bases at J, with 21 bases between.

CDR3 DNA: TGTGCCAGCAGCCAGAATAATGAAAAACTGTTTTTT. Protein product: CASSQNNEKLFF. This chain connects TRBV4-2 to TRBJ1-4; D gene unclear. The germline V gene encodes CDR1 LGHNA and CDR2 YNFKEQ. CDR3 length: 12 residues. V lost 3 bases to trimming and J lost 4 bases, with 3 bases between them.

This clonotype was seen repeatedly, ten times or more. The J gene is TRBJ2-7, the V gene TRBV20-1; unclear D gene. This CDR3 has 12 residues. In germline, CDR1 is DFQATT, CDR2 SNEGSKA (reference sequence). Trimming stripped 1 base from V and 1 base from J, with 5 bases between. The CDR3 coding sequence is TGCAGTGCTAGAGGAGAGTCCTACGAGCAGTACTTC. This translates into CSARGESYEQYF.

At least ten counts were recorded for this clonotype. J is TRBJ1-4 and V is TRBV20-1; 10 bases line up with TRBD1. V trimming: 6 bases; J trimming: 8 bases; junction bases outside the gene matches: 12. Germline V CDR1 and CDR2: DFQATT, SNEGSKA (reference sequence). The CDR3 is made up of 15 amino acids. CDR3 in DNA: TGCAGTGCCGTCCCCCGGGACAGGGGAGGGGAAAAACTGTTTTTT. Translating it yields CSAVPRDRGGEKLFF.

This clonotype was recorded many times. J is TRBJ1-1 and V is TRBV12-5; TRBD1 matches at 7 bases. The CDR3 is 13 residues long. V was pared by 1 base and J by 9 bases, with 5 bases of the junction left unmatched. CDR1 and CDR2 (germline): LGHNT, FRNRAP. The CDR3 spells CASGLGDSGKAFF. DNA for the CDR3: TGTGCTAGTGGTTTGGGGGACAGTGGTAAAGCTTTCTTT.

This clonotype was counted at least ten times. The chain employs TRBV7-9 and TRBJ2-5; D may be TRBD1 or TRBD2 (5 bases each). The CDR3 totals 17 residues. Germline V gene data show CDR1 as SEHNR and CDR2 as FQNEAQ (reference sequence). Trimming stripped 3 bases from V and 2 bases from J, with 19 bases between. The CDR3 DNA follows: TGTGCCAGCAGCTTTCGGAAGGGGACCTCCTTTCAAGAGACCCAGTACTTC. This gives the protein CASSFRKGTSFQETQYF.

This clonotype has ten or more counts. The chain carries TRBV20-1 and TRBJ2-7; TRBD2 matches at 8 bases. This CDR3 is 13 amino acids long. Unmatched junction bases numbered 12, after V lost 7 bases and J lost 7 bases. Looked up from germline, CDR1 is DFQATT and CDR2 is SNEGSKA (reference sequence). CDR3 DNA sequence: TGCAGTGGCAGAGTCGGGGGGGCCGGTGAGCAGTACTTC. It codes for CSGRVGGAGEQYF.

The table lists this clonotype with many counts. V and J are TRBV11-2 and TRBJ2-3; TRBD2 agrees at 9 bases. Germline CDR1 SGHAT, CDR2 FQNNGV. V shed 1 base and J 5 bases; nucleotides not matched to a gene: 7. The CDR3 runs 16 residues. For the CDR3, the DNA is TGTGCCAGCAGCTTAGTTGGGACTAGCCCTAAAGATACGCAGTATTTT. This codes for CASSLVGTSPKDTQYF. Filled out from reference TRBV11-2 and TRBJ2-3, the complete variable domain reads EAGVAQSPRYKIIEKRQSVAFWCNPISGHATLYWYQQILGQGPKLLIQFQNNGVVDDSQLPKDRFSAERLKGVDSTLKIQPAKLEDSAVYLCASSLVGTSPKDTQYFGPGTRLTVL.

Regarding this clonotype: This may arise from a read error, as a much more abundant clone is one base away. CDR3 sequence reads: CTSSSYLLAGGYNEQFF. CDR3 DNA: TGCACCAGCAGCTCCTACTTACTAGCGGGGGGCTACAATGAGCAGTTCTTC. The genes are TRBV5-1 and TRBJ2-1, with 12 bases lining up with TRBD2. The V gene's germline CDR1 is SGHRS and CDR2 YFSETQ. CDR3 length equals 17 residues.

The chain recombines TRBV12-3 or TRBV12-4 with TRBJ2-7; the match to TRBD1 covers 7 bases. Trimming removed 1 base from V and 12 bases from J; junction bases left unmatched: 6. CDR3 length: 12 amino acids. CDR3 residues: CASSLEQGLRYF. The CDR3 coding sequence is TGTGCCAGCAGTTTAGAACAGGGGCTGCGGTACTTC.

Ten or more counts support this clonotype. This chain links TRBV5-1 with TRBJ2-2; D unresolved. Looked up from germline, CDR1 is SGHRS and CDR2 is YFSETQ. This CDR3 region has 14 residues. V was cut by 5 bases and J by 1 base, with 9 bases left in between. The CDR3 nucleotides are TGCGCCAGCAGGGACCAGATGAACACCGGGGAGCTGTTTTTT. Protein: CASRDQMNTGELFF.

At least ten counts were recorded for this clonotype. This chain connects TRBV4-1 to TRBJ1-6; 10 bases are shared with TRBD1. J lost 7 bases, V lost 4 bases, and 7 bases had no gene match. This CDR3 has 16 amino acids. From germline, CDR1 is MGHRA and CDR2 YSYEKL. The CDR3 loop is CASSRPGQGTNSPLHF. In DNA, the CDR3 is TGCGCCAGCAGCCGCCCGGGACAGGGGACGAATTCACCCCTCCACTTT.

As regards this clonotype: One end of the junction fails to match germline, which may point to a read error. This chain joins TRBV5-1 and TRBJ2-3; TRBD1 aligns across 8 bases. CDR3 length equals 13 residues. The germline V gene encodes CDR1 SGHRS and CDR2 YFSETQ. The CDR3 sequence is CTSQDRGRDTQYF. For the CDR3, the DNA is TGCACCAGCCAAGACAGGGGCAGAGATACGCAGTATTTT.